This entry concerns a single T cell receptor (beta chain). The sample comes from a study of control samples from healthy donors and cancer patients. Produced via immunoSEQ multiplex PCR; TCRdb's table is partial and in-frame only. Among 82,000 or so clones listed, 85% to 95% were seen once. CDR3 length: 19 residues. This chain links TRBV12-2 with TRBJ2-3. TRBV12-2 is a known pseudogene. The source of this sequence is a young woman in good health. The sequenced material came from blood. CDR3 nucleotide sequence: TGTGCAAGTCGCTTAGCGGGGCGGTTAGCGAACCTAAGCACAGATACGCAGTATTTT. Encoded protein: CASRLAGRLANLSTDTQYF.